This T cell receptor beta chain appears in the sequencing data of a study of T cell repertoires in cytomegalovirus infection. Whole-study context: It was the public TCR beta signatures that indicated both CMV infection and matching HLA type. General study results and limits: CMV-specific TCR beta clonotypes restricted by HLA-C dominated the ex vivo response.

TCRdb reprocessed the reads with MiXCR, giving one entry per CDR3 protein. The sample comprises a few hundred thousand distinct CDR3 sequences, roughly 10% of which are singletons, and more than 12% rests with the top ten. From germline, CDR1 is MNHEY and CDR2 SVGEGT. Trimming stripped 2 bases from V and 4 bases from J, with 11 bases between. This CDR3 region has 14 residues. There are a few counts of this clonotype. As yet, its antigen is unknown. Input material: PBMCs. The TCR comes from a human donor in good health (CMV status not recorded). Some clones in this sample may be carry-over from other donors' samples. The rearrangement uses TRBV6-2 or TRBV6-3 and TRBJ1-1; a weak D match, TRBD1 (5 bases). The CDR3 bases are TGTGCCAGCAGTTACAATACCGGGGGCACTGAAGCTTTCTTT. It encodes CASSYNTGGTEAFF.